The clone carrying this T cell receptor (beta chain) was found once. Its antigen is currently unknown. Produced via immunoSEQ multiplex PCR; TCRdb's table is partial and in-frame only. The sample comprises 330,000 or so clones, around two thirds of which are singletons, and approximately 10% rests with the top ten. The data stem from a study of shared clonotypes between healthy human individuals. The CDR3 loop spans 14 amino acids. Trimming removed 5 bases from V and 3 bases from J, with 14 bases in between. Germline CDR1 is MDHEN and CDR2 is SYDVKM. General observations from the study: Naive subsets usually exceeded memory subsets in estimated richness. The four-donor shared clonotypes exceeded non-shared clonotypes in generation probability, with non-shared ones scoring lower.

This clonotype was obtained from a man between 25 and 39 years old in good health. Sequenced input: memory CD4+ T cells sorted from blood. Described subset: CD45RA-negative fraction. The genes are TRBV28 and TRBJ2-7; D perhaps matches TRBD2 (6 bases). The CDR3 protein is CASSTGTFHYEQYF. The DNA for the CDR3 is TGTGCCAGCAGTACCGGGACTTTCCACTACGAGCAGTACTTC. The full variable domain, its missing parts supplied by reference TRBV28 and TRBJ2-7, is DVKVTQSSRYLVKRTGEKVFLECVQDMDHENMFWYRQDPGLGLRLIYFSYDVKMKEKGDIPEGYSVSREKKERFSLILESASTNQTSMYLCASSTGTFHYEQYFGPGTRLTVT.